Shown below are 18 T cell receptor beta chains from a single sample sequenced in a study of cytomegalovirus exposure and HLA in healthy donors. With 60 Vbeta and 13 Jbeta primers, the PCR was carried out. The assay was immunoSEQ multiplex PCR, and TCRdb's table has in-frame clones only and misses some. The repertoire holds 65,000 or so clones, with 70% to 85% as singletons. The sample consisted of PBMCs. The receptors were gathered from a girl aged 5-17 years in good health and CMV-seropositive.

The chain is built from TRBV18 and TRBJ2-5, with a tentative D call TRBD1 (6 bases). The CDR3 length is 15 residues. Germline assignment: CDR1 KGHSH and CDR2 LQKENI. The V end was cut by 0 bases, the J end by 3 bases, with 11 bases between. CDR3 protein: CASSPPDRKKETQYF. For the CDR3, the DNA is TGTGCCAGCTCACCACCTGACAGGAAAAAAGAGACCCAGTACTTC.

In this sample, this clone turned up a few times. This sequence joins TRBV5-1 and TRBJ2-1; D is possibly TRBD2 (6 bases). V lost 3 bases and J lost 0, with 13 bases in between. Germline loops: CDR1 SGHRS, CDR2 YFSETQ. CDR3 length: 16 residues. DNA for the CDR3: TGCGCCAGCAGCTCGCGGGGCGGAGACTCCTACAATGAGCAGTTCTTC. This sequence encodes CASSSRGGDSYNEQFF.

This chain links TRBV29-1 with TRBJ1-1; unclear D gene. The V end lost 6 bases, the J end lost 5 bases, and 10 bases lay between the germline ends. The CDR3 has 11 residues. Germline V gene data show CDR1 as SQVTM and CDR2 as ANQGSEA. The CDR3 nucleotides are TGCAGCGTCGGGTCGGGGACTGAAGCTTTCTTT. It translates to CSVGSGTEAFF.

V is TRBV28 and J is TRBJ2-7; tentatively, D is TRBD2 (7 bases). V lost 7 bases to trimming and J lost 7 bases, with 23 bases between them. From germline, CDR1 is MDHEN and CDR2 SYDVKM. This CDR3 contains 15 residues. The CDR3 protein is CASTLSGTGRGEQYF. The CDR3 DNA is TGTGCCAGCACTCTAAGTGGAACAGGGAGGGGGGAGCAGTACTTC.

The rearrangement uses TRBV7-6 and TRBJ2-2, with D maybe TRBD1 (6 bases). The CDR3 covers 16 residues. Germline V gene data show CDR1 as SGHVS and CDR2 as FNYEAQ. Trimming stripped 5 bases from V and 6 bases from J, with 19 bases between. The CDR3 is CASSPARQGQAGELFF. The CDR3 DNA reads as TGTGCCAGCAGCCCAGCCCGGCAGGGGCAAGCCGGGGAGCTGTTTTTT.

This clone was detected a few times. This rearrangement joins TRBV11-2 to TRBJ2-7; TRBD2 matches 7 bases. The V segment lost 6 bases and the J segment 4 bases; nucleotides outside the gene matches: 6. CDR1 is SGHAT and CDR2 is FQNNGV in the germline V gene. This CDR3 is built from 13 residues. DNA of the CDR3: TGTGCCAGCAGGAACCTGGGGGGGTACGAGCAGTACTTC. Protein sequence: CASRNLGGYEQYF.

V is TRBV11-2 and J is TRBJ2-7; D might be TRBD2 (6 bases). This CDR3 spans 15 amino acids. V shed 5 bases and J shed 5 bases, with 19 bases lying between them. Germline V gene data show CDR1 as SGHAT and CDR2 as FQNNGV. In DNA, the CDR3 is TGTGCCAGCAGCCCCCGGGGGTCCTTCCCTCACGAGCAGTACTTC. Protein sequence: CASSPRGSFPHEQYF.

The chain carries TRBV6-5 and TRBJ1-5, with unresolved D. From germline, CDR1 is MNHEY and CDR2 SVGAGI. V lost 6 bases, J lost 7 bases, and 10 bases lay in between. The CDR3 totals 12 residues. CDR3 in amino acids: CASSSPGQPQHF. The CDR3 coding sequence is TGTGCCAGCAGCTCCCCAGGACAGCCCCAGCATTTT.

This clone was counted only a few times. As DNA, the CDR3 is TGTGCCAGCAGTCGGACAGGTTTACACGAGCAGTACTTC. It encodes CASSRTGLHEQYF. The chain carries TRBV28 and TRBJ2-7, with 7 bases lining up with TRBD1. The CDR3 is 13 amino acids. CDR1 and CDR2 (germline): MDHEN, SYDVKM. Losses at the gene ends were 5 bases for V and 5 bases for J; bases not matched to a gene: 6.

The J gene is TRBJ1-2, the V gene TRBV9; D possibly corresponds to TRBD1 (6 bases). Trimming left V 3 bases short and J 6 bases short, with 12 bases between. The CDR3 contains 13 residues. Germline loops: CDR1 SGDLS, CDR2 YYNGEE. The CDR3 nucleotides are TGTGCCAGCAGCGCCACAGGGACCCATGGCTACACCTTC. It is translated as CASSATGTHGYTF.

The J gene is TRBJ1-2, the V gene TRBV28; D remains ambiguous. The CDR3 loop spans 12 amino acids. Germline values: CDR1 MDHEN, CDR2 SYDVKM. V shed 1 base and J shed 4 bases, with 4 bases lying between them. CDR3 region: CASSLSVYGYTF. The CDR3 DNA reads TGTGCCAGCAGTTTATCCGTCTATGGCTACACCTTC.

The genes are TRBV14 and TRBJ2-5; 9 nucleotides match TRBD1. V was clipped by 1 base and J by 5 bases; unmatched bases: 5. There are 15 residues in the CDR3. The germline CDR1 and CDR2 sequences are SGHDN and FVKESK. The CDR3 DNA is TGTGCCAGCAGCCAAGTGGGGACAGGGAAGGAGACCCAGTACTTC. Translating gives CASSQVGTGKETQYF.

This clone has a single count. This chain uses TRBV4-1 with TRBJ2-5, with D perhaps TRBD1 (8 bases). The length of the CDR3 is 19 residues. CDR1 MGHRA and CDR2 YSYEKL come from the germline V gene. Deletions cut 0 bases from V and 2 bases from J, with 22 bases between. The CDR3 sequence: CASSQEFQGAGRGQETQYF. The CDR3, as DNA: TGCGCCAGCAGCCAAGAGTTCCAGGGGGCAGGGAGGGGGCAAGAGACCCAGTACTTC.

The chain joins TRBV5-1 to TRBJ1-1; possible D gene TRBD1, 6 bases. The CDR3 totals 16 residues. Germline V gene lookup returns CDR1 SGHRS and CDR2 YFSETQ. Between the trimmed V and J ends, which lost 4 bases and 2 bases, there was a span of 18 bases. CDR3 loop: CASSIGQNPPNTEAFF. In nucleotides, the CDR3 is TGCGCCAGCAGCATCGGACAGAACCCCCCCAACACTGAAGCTTTCTTT. Together with reference TRBV5-1 and TRBJ1-1, the CDR3 gives the full variable domain: KAGVTQTPRYLIKTRGQQVTLSCSPISGHRSVSWYQQTPGQGLQFLFEYFSETQRNKGNFPGRFSGRQFSNSRSEMNVSTLELGDSALYLCASSIGQNPPNTEAFFGQGTRLTVV.

Only one count was recorded for this clone. The chain couples TRBV6-1 to TRBJ2-3; the D gene is possibly TRBD2 (6 bases). Trimming stripped 1 base from V and 4 bases from J, with 15 bases between. CDR3 length equals 16 residues. Germline values: CDR1 MNHNS, CDR2 SASEGT. The CDR3 sequence: CASSEGPTSRADTQYF. The DNA of the CDR3 is TGTGCCAGCAGTGAAGGCCCGACTAGTAGAGCAGATACGCAGTATTTT.

The chain employs TRBV2 and TRBJ2-7; the match to TRBD1 covers 10 bases. V trimming: 4 bases; J trimming: 4 bases; junction bases outside the gene matches: 7. This CDR3 comprises 15 residues. Germline CDR1 SNHLY, CDR2 FYNNEI. The CDR3 sequence: CASSAGTGVEYEQYF. CDR3 coding DNA: TGTGCCAGCAGTGCCGGGACAGGGGTTGAGTACGAGCAGTACTTC.

The gene calls are TRBV5-8 and TRBJ2-3; 7 bases map to TRBD2. J was trimmed by 1 base and V by 0 bases; bases with no gene match: 2. This CDR3 has 15 amino acids. CDR1 SGHTS and CDR2 YDEGEE come from the germline V gene. CDR3 nucleotide sequence: TGTGCCAGCAGCTTGGTTAGCGGGCGCACAGATACGCAGTATTTT. This codes for CASSLVSGRTDTQYF.

The chain links TRBV4-1 to TRBJ1-5, with 8 bases fitting TRBD1. The CDR3 loop spans 15 amino acids. The ends lost 4 bases at V and 1 base at J; junction bases unmatched: 3. The germline gives CDR1 MGHRA, CDR2 YSYEKL. This CDR3 reads CASSPDRDSNQPQHF. CDR3 sequence (DNA): TGCGCCAGCAGCCCGGACAGGGACAGCAATCAGCCCCAGCATTTT.